Only a few counts were recorded for the clone carrying this T cell receptor beta chain. Its antigen is not identified. As for time point: patch test 2, 6 weeks after DPC sensitization. As to treatment: therapeutic diphenylcyclopropenone sensitization with weekly scalp DPC. Before extraction, the whole blood was not fractionated, and total RNA was taken from it. MiXCR was run by TCRdb on the RACE reads, yielding one entry per CDR3 protein. The data hold approximately 95,000 distinct CDR3 sequences, with about an eighth observed a single time. This sample is part of a study of human T cells and chemical hapten exposure. On the study more broadly: An approximately 2 cm by approximately 2 cm inner upper arm patch received 2% DPC for sensitization.

Findings and caveats of the study: There was alopecia in the donors, so their immune response may differ from that of healthy people.

The CDR3 consists of 13 residues. Germline CDR1 SQVTM, CDR2 ANQGSEA. The sequence came from a middle-aged woman with alopecia areata. Some clones in this sample may be carry-over from other donors' samples. The starting material was whole blood, obtained in connection with sensitization to the hapten diphenylcyclopropenone (DPC). The rearrangement joins TRBV29-1 to TRBJ1-2, with 10 bases lining up with TRBD1. The CDR3 loop reads CSVGAGTGDGYTF. CDR3 nucleotide sequence: TGCAGTGTAGGCGCCGGGACAGGGGACGGCTACACCTTC.